A single sample is the source of the 5 T cell receptor beta chains below, sequenced in a study of blood T cell repertoires in COVID-19. Clones were sequenced by immunoSEQ multiplex PCR, and TCRdb holds only the in-frame ones, with some missing. The repertoire includes tens of thousands of clones, roughly 85% of them detected once, and 1.3% sits in the top ten. The source material was peripheral blood. The source of these receptors is a woman aged 80 or older with acute or convalescent COVID-19.

This chain uses TRBV7-3 with TRBJ1-2, with TRBD1 identical over 7 bases. The CDR3 spans 16 residues. Germline trimming cut 5 bases from V and 0 bases from J; bases unmatched to any gene: 9. Germline values: CDR1 SGHTA, CDR2 FQGTGA. CDR3 bases: TGTGCCAGCAGCCCCGCCGAGGGGGCCCCTAACTATGGCTACACCTTC. Its protein product is CASSPAEGAPNYGYTF.

This clone appeared once. The chain has TRBV7-2 and TRBJ2-1; D may be TRBD2 (6 bases). The germline CDR1 and CDR2 sequences are SGHTA and FQGNSA. The V and J ends lost 4 bases and 2 bases respectively, with 12 bases between them. This CDR3 region has 15 residues. The CDR3 DNA reads TGTGCCAGCAGCTGGGCAGGGACTGCCTACAATGAGCAGTTCTTC. This translates into CASSWAGTAYNEQFF.

The V and J genes are TRBV19 and TRBJ2-2; perhaps TRBD2 as D (6 bases). V was shortened by 9 bases and J by 6 bases, with 17 bases between the two germline ends. The germline V gene has CDR1 LNHDA and CDR2 SQIVND (reference sequence). This CDR3 spans 14 amino acids. The chain's CDR3 is CASRGGGWAGELFF. The CDR3 DNA sequence: TGTGCCAGCCGGGGCGGAGGGTGGGCCGGGGAGCTGTTTTTT.

The rearrangement joins TRBV5-4 to TRBJ2-5; 10 nucleotides line up with TRBD1. J gave up 5 bases and V 2 bases, and 6 bases lay outside the gene matches. The germline V gene encodes CDR1 SGHNT and CDR2 YYREEE (reference sequence). The CDR3 extends over 15 amino acids. The CDR3 DNA reads as TGTGCCAGCAGCTTTAGACAGGGGGCATGGGAGACCCAGTACTTC. Its translation is CASSFRQGAWETQYF.

This chain uses TRBV6-5 with TRBJ1-6; no firm D call. V dropped 2 bases and J dropped 7 bases, with 9 bases sitting between them. The CDR3 is made up of 14 amino acids. Germline V gene sequence: CDR1 MNHEY, CDR2 SVGAGI. CDR3 sequence (DNA): TGTGCCAGCAGTTACGAGTTATTGAATTCACCCCTCCACTTT. It translates to CASSYELLNSPLHF.